Listed below are T cell receptor beta chains from one sample, sequenced in a study of cytomegalovirus exposure and HLA in healthy donors. Repertoires were generated with immunoSEQ multiplex PCR, while TCRdb's copy carries only in-frame clones and drops some. The table includes 150,000 or so clones, about three quarters detected once. The sequencing input was PBMCs. These receptors were collected from a man aged 35 to 55 in good health and CMV-seropositive. The CDR3 runs from the conserved cysteine through the conserved F or W. D genes are given only for firm matches. Not all rows give a size; the values are once, few, many and, for expanded clones, a class.

d_call	clone_size	v_call	j_call	cdr3_aa	cdr3_nt
-	once	TRBV5-6	TRBJ2-7	CASSLEGGTYEQYF	TGTGCCAGCAGCTTGGAAGGGGGAACCTACGAGCAGTACTTC
TRBD2	-	TRBV7-9	TRBJ2-1	CASIASGSSYNEQFF	TGTGCCAGCATAGCTAGCGGGAGCTCCTACAATGAGCAGTTCTTC
TRBD1	-	TRBV7-9	TRBJ2-3	CASSWPGQGTDTQYF	TGTGCCAGCAGCTGGCCGGGACAGGGTACAGATACGCAGTATTTT
TRBD1	-	TRBV9	TRBJ1-1	CASSTGGYTEAFF	TGTGCCAGCAGTACAGGGGGTTACACTGAAGCTTTCTTT
-	-	TRBV4-3	TRBJ2-7	CASSPGGRNSYEQYF	TGCGCCAGCAGCCCCGGAGGACGGAACTCCTACGAGCAGTACTTC
-	-	TRBV10-3	TRBJ2-5	CAISESSAGTTTQYF	TGTGCCATCAGTGAGTCGTCGGCGGGTACGACGACCCAGTACTTC
TRBD2	once	TRBV19	TRBJ2-2	CASSRLAGDTGELFF	TGTGCCAGTAGTAGACTAGCGGGGGACACCGGGGAGCTGTTTTTT
TRBD2	-	TRBV11-2	TRBJ2-1	CASSWTSGNNEQFF	TGTGCCAGCAGCTGGACTAGCGGGAACAATGAGCAGTTCTTC
TRBD1	-	TRBV6-1	TRBJ2-5	CASSEFLGDSLKQETQYF	TGTGCCAGCAGTGAATTTTTGGGGGACAGCCTAAAGCAAGAGACCCAGTACTTC
TRBD2	-	TRBV29-1	TRBJ2-1	CSVEVGRPSNEQFF	TGCAGCGTTGAGGTCGGGAGGCCCTCTAATGAGCAGTTCTTC
-	-	TRBV18	TRBJ2-6	CASSPSAGANVLTF	TGTGCCAGCTCCCCTAGTGCTGGGGCCAACGTCCTGACTTTC
TRBD2	-	TRBV5-4	TRBJ2-1	CASSLGLAANGQFF	TGTGCCAGCAGCTTGGGACTAGCAGCGAATGGGCAGTTCTTC
-	-	TRBV7-3	TRBJ2-3	CASNEAGGTDTQYF	TGTGCCAGCAACGAGGCCGGGGGCACAGATACGCAGTATTTT
-	-	TRBV18	TRBJ1-5	CASSLGNSNQPQHF	TGTGCCAGCTCCCTCGGGAATAGCAATCAGCCCCAGCATTTT
-	-	TRBV10-3	TRBJ1-2	CAIRVGDYGYTF	TGTGCCATCAGAGTTGGAGACTATGGCTACACCTTC
TRBD1	few	TRBV7-2	TRBJ1-1	CASSFYQGASAFF	TGTGCCAGCAGCTTTTACCAGGGGGCAAGCGCTTTCTTT
-	few	TRBV7-2	TRBJ1-1	CASSVNEQGIKGTEAFF	TGTGCCAGCAGCGTAAATGAACAGGGTATCAAGGGGACTGAAGCTTTCTTT
TRBD2	-	TRBV5-1	TRBJ2-1	CASSGPTAGVNEQFF	TGCGCCAGCAGCGGCCCCACGGCGGGAGTCAATGAGCAGTTCTTC